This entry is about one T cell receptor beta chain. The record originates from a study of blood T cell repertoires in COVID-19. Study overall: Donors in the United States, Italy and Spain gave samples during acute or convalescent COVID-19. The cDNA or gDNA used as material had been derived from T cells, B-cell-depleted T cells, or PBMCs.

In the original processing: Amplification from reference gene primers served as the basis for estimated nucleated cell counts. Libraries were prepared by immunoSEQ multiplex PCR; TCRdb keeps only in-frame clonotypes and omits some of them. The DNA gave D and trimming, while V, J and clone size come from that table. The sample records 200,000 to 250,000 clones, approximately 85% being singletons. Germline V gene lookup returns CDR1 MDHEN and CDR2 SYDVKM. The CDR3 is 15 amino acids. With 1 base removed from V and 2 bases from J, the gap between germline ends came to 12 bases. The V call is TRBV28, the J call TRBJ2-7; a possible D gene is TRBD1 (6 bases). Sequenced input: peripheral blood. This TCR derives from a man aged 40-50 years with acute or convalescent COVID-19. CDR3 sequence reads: CASSLSGALAYEQYF. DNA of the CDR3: TGTGCCAGCAGTTTATCAGGGGCTCTTGCCTACGAGCAGTACTTC.